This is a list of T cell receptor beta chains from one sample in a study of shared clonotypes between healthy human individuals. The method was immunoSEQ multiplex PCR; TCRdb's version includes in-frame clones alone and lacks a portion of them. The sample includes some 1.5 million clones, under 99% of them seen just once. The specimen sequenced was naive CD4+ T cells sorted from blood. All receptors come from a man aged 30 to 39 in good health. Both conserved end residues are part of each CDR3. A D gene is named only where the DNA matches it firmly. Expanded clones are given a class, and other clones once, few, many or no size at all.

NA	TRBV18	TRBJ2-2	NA	CASSPPLLTKTGELFF	TGTGCCAGCTCACCACCCCTACTGACGAAAACCGGGGAGCTGTTTTTT
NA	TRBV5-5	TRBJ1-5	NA	CASSDWTETQPQHF	TGTGCCAGCAGCGATTGGACAGAGACTCAGCCCCAGCATTTT
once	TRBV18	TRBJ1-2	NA	CASSPLDNYGYTF	TGTGCCAGCTCACCTTTGGACAACTATGGCTACACCTTC
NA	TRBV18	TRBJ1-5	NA	CASSPIGQLNQPQHF	TGTGCCAGCTCACCAATCGGCCAGCTAAATCAGCCCCAGCATTTT
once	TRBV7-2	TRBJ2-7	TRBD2	CASSLGLKTYEQYF	TGTGCCAGCAGCTTGGGACTAAAGACCTACGAGCAGTACTTC
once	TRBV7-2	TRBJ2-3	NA	CASSPKDTQYF	TGTGCCAGCAGTCCAAAAGATACGCAGTATTTT
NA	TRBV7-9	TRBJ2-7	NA	CASSGVTDSYEQYF	TGTGCCAGCAGCGGTGTAACGGACAGCTACGAGCAGTACTTC
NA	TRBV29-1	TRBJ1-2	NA	CSVELGRYHGYTF	TGCAGCGTTGAACTTGGGCGTTATCATGGCTACACCTTC
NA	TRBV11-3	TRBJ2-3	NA	CASSLGLSYTQYF	TGTGCCAGCAGCTTAGGGTTGTCCTATACGCAGTATTTT
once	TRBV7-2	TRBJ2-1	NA	CASSLTFSYNEQFF	TGTGCCAGCAGCTTAACTTTCTCCTACAATGAGCAGTTCTTC
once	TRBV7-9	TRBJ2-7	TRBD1	CASSFGTVSYEQYF	TGTGCCAGCAGCTTTGGGACAGTCTCCTACGAGCAGTACTTC
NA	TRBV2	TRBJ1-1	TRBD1	CASTAGDRLAAFF	TGTGCCAGCACTGCCGGGGACAGACTTGCCGCTTTCTTT
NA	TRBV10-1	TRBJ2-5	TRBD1	CASSESRTGEWETQYF	TGCGCCAGCAGTGAGTCGAGGACAGGGGAATGGGAGACCCAGTACTTC
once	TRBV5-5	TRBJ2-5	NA	CASSLNPGHEGTQYF	TGTGCCAGCAGCCTGAATCCGGGACATGAGGGGACCCAGTACTTC
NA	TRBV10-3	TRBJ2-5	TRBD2	CAISESRLAGGAETQYF	TGTGCCATCAGTGAGTCAAGACTAGCGGGAGGGGCAGAGACCCAGTACTTC
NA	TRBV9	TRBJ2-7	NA	CASSVDEQYF	TGTGCCAGCAGCGTAGACGAGCAGTACTTC
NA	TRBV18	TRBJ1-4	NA	CASSLSLMTLSNEKLFF	TGTGCCAGCTCACTATCATTGATGACGTTATCTAATGAAAAACTGTTTTTT
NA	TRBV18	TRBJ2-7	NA	CASSPFRRAESSYEQYF	TGTGCCAGCTCACCATTTCGGCGGGCGGAAAGCTCCTACGAGCAGTACTTC
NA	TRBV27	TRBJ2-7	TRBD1	CASSLGDRTFSYEQYF	TGTGCCAGCAGTTTAGGGGACAGGACTTTCTCCTACGAGCAGTACTTC
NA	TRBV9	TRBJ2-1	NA	CASSAEGDSYNEQFF	TGTGCCAGCAGCGCTGAGGGGGACTCCTACAATGAGCAGTTCTTC
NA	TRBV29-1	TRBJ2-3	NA	CSVEDQTDTQYF	TGCAGCGTTGAAGATCAAACAGATACGCAGTATTTT
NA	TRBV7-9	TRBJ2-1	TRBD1	CASSFDRGIFNEQFF	TGTGCCAGCAGCTTTGACAGGGGAATTTTCAATGAGCAGTTCTTC
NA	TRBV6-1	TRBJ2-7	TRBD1	CASNLAGGSYEQYF	TGTGCCAGCAACCTGGCAGGGGGCTCCTACGAGCAGTACTTC
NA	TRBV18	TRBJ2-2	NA	CASSHSPSGSFWTGELFF	TGTGCCAGCTCACATTCCCCGTCCGGGAGTTTTTGGACCGGGGAGCTGTTTTTT